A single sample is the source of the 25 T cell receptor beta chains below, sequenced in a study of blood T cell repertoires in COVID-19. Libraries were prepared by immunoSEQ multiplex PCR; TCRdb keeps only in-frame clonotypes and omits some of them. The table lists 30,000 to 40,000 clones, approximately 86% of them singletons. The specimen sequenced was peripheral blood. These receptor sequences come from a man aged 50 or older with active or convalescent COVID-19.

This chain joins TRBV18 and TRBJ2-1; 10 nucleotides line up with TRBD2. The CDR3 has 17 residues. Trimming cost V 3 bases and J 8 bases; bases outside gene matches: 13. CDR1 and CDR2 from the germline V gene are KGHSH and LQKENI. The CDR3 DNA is TGTGCCAGCTCACCCCGAAGCCTAGCGGGAGATTACGATGAGCAGTTCTTC. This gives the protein CASSPRSLAGDYDEQFF.

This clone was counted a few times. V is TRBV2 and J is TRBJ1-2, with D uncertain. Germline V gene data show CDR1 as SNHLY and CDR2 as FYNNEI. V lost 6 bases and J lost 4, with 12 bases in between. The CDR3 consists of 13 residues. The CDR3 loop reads CASRAEEGYGYTF. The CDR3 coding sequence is TGTGCCAGCAGGGCGGAGGAGGGCTATGGCTACACCTTC.

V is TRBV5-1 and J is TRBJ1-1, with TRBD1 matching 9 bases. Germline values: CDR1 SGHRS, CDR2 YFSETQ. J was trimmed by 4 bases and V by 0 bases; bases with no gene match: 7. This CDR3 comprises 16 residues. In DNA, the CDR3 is TGCGCCAGCAGCTTGGGAAGGACAGGGGCCGCCACTGAAGCTTTCTTT. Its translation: CASSLGRTGAATEAFF.

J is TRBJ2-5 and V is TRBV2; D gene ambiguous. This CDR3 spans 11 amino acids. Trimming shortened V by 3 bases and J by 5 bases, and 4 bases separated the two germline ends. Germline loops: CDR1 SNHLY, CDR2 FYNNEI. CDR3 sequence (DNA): TGTGCCAGCAGTGAGCGGGAGACCCAGTACTTC. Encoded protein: CASSERETQYF.

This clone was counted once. CDR3 protein: CASSPPSQGIPGANVLTF. Written as DNA, the CDR3 is TGTGCCAGCAGCCCCCCCTCACAGGGAATCCCTGGGGCCAACGTCCTGACTTTC. The chain has TRBV11-2 and TRBJ2-6, with D maybe TRBD1 (6 bases). This CDR3 spans 18 amino acids. V lost 5 bases to trimming and J lost 2 bases, with 19 bases between them. Germline V gives CDR1 SGHAT, CDR2 FQNNGV.

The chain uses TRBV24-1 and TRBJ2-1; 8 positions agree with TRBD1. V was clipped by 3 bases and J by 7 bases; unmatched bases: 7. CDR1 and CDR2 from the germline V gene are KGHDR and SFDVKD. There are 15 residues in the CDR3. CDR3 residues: CATSDPRQGNNEQFF. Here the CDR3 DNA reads TGTGCCACCAGTGATCCCCGACAGGGGAATAATGAGCAGTTCTTC.

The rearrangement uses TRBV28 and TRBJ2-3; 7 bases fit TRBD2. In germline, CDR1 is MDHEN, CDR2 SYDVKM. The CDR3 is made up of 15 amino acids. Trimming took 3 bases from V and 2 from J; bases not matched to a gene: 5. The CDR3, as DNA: TGTGCCAGCAGTTTGGGACTACTTAACACAGATACGCAGTATTTT. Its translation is CASSLGLLNTDTQYF.

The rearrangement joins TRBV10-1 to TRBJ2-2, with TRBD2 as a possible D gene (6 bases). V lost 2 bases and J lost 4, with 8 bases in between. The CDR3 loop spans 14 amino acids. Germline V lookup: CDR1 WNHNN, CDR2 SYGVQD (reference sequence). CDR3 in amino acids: CASSEGGRTGELFF. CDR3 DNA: TGCGCCAGCAGTGAGGGAGGGCGCACCGGGGAGCTGTTTTTT.

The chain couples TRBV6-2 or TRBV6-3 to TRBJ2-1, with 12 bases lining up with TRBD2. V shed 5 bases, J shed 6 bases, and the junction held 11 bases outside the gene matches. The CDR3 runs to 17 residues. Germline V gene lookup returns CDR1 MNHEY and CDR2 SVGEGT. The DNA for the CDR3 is TGTGCCAGCAGTAGCGGACTAGCGGGAAGGGGTGGCAATGAGCAGTTCTTC. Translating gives CASSSGLAGRGGNEQFF.

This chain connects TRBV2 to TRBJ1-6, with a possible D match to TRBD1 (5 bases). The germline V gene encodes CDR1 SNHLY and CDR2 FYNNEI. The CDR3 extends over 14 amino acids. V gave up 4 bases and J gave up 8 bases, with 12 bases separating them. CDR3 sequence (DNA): TGTGCCAGCAGTGTCGGGACTCGGGATTCACCCCTCCACTTT. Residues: CASSVGTRDSPLHF.

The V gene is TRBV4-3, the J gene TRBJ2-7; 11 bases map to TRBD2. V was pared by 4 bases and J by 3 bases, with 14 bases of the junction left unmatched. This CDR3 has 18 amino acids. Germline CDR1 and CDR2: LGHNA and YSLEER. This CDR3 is CASSPGTSGGGLGYEQYF. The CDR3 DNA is TGCGCCAGCAGCCCCGGGACTAGCGGTGGGGGCCTTGGCTACGAGCAGTACTTC.

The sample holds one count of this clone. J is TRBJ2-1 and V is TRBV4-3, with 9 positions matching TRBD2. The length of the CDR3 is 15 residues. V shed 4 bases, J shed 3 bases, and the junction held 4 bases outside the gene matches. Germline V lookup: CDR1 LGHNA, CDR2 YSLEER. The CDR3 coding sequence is TGCGCCAGCAGCCGTCTAGCGGGAATCTACAATGAGCAGTTCTTC. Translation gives CASSRLAGIYNEQFF.

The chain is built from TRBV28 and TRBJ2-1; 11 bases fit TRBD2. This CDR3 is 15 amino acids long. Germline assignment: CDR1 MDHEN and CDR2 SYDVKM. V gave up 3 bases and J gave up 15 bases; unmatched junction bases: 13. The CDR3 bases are TGTGCCAGCAGTTTCCTGACTAGCGGGGCGGGGGCTTCGTTCTTC. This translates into CASSFLTSGAGASFF.

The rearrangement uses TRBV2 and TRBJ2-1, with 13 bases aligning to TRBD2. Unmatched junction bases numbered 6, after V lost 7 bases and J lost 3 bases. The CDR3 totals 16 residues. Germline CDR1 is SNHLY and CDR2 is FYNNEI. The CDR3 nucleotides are TGTGCCAGCACCCAGACTAGCGGGAGGTTCTACAATGAGCAGTTCTTC. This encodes CASTQTSGRFYNEQFF.

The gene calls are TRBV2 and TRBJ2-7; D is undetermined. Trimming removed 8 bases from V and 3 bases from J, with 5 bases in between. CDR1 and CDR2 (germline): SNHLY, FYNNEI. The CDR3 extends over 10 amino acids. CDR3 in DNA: TGTGCCAGCGAACTCTACGAGCAGTACTTC. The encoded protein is CASELYEQYF.

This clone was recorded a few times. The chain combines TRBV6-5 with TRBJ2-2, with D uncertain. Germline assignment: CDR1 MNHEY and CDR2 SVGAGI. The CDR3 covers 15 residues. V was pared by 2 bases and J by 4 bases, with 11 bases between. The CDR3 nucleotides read TGTGCCAGCAGTTACGGGCCTCCCGGCACCGGGGAGCTGTTTTTT. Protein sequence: CASSYGPPGTGELFF.

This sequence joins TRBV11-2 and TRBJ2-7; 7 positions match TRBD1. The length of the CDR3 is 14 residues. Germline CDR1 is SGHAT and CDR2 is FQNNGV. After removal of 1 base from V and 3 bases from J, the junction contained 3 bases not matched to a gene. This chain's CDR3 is CASSLGGTDYEQYF. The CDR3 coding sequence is TGTGCCAGCAGCTTAGGAGGGACAGACTACGAGCAGTACTTC.

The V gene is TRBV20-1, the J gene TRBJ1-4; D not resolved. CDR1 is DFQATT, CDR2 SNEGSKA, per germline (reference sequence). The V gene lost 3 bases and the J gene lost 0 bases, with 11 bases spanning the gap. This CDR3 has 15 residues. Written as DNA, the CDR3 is TGCAGTGCTAGTGCGCTAGTGGCAACTAATGAAAAACTGTTTTTT. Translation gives CSASALVATNEKLFF.

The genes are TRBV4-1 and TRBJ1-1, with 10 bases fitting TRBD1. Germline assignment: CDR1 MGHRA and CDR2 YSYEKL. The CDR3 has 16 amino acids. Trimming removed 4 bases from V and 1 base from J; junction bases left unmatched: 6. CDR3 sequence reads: CASSPGTGVKNTEAFF. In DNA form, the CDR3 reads TGCGCCAGCAGCCCCGGGACAGGGGTTAAGAACACTGAAGCTTTCTTT.

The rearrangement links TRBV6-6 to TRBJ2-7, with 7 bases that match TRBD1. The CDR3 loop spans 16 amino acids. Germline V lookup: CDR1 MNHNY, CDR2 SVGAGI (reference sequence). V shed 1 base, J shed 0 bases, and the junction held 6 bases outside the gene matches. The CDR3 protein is CASSYWDSLSSYEQYF. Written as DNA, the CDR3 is TGTGCCAGCAGTTACTGGGACAGCTTGAGCTCCTACGAGCAGTACTTC.

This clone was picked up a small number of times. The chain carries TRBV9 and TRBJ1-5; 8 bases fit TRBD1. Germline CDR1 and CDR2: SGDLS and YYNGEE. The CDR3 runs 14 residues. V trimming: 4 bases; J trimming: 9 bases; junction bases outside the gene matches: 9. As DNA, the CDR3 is TGTGCCAGCAGCCCCGGGACAGGAAACAGGCCCCAGCATTTT. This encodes CASSPGTGNRPQHF.

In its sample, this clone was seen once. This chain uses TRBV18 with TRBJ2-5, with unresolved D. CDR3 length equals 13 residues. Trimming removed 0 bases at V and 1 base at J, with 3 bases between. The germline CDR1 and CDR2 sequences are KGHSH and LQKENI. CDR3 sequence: CASSPPSQETQYF. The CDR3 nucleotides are TGTGCCAGCTCACCACCGAGCCAAGAGACCCAGTACTTC.

This chain's CDR3 is CASSKLAAREREVVDTQYF. The CDR3 nucleotides read TGTGCCAGCAGCAAACTGGCCGCTAGGGAGCGGGAGGTTGTAGATACGCAGTATTTT. The V call is TRBV21-1, the J call TRBJ2-3; the D call of TRBD2 is as the table states it, not checked on the DNA. TRBV21-1 is labeled a pseudogene. The CDR3 consists of 19 residues.

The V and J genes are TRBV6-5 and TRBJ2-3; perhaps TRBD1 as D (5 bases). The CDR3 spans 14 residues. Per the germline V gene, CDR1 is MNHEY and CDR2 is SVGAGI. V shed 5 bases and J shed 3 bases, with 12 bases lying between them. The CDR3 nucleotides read TGTGCCAGCAGTCGACAAGGGGCAACAGATACGCAGTATTTT. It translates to CASSRQGATDTQYF.

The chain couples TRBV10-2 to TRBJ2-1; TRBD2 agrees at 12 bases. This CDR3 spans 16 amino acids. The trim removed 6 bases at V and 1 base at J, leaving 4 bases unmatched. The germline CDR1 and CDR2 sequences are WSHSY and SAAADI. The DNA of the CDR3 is TGCGCCAGCAGAACACTAGCGGGGGGATCCTACAATGAGCAGTTCTTC. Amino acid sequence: CASRTLAGGSYNEQFF.